This T cell receptor (beta chain) was retrieved from a study of blood T cell repertoires in COVID-19 (dated by TCRdb to 2020 to 2021). For the study in its entirety: Samples covering the acute and convalescent phases of COVID-19 were provided by collaborators in the United States, Italy and Spain. The material from the prospective study consisted of cDNA or gDNA derived from T cells, B-cell-depleted T cells, or PBMCs. The dataset comprised deeply sampled blood TCRbeta repertoires from subjects exposed to, actively infected with, or recovered from COVID-19. The repertoires were released in a freely available public database intended as a resource for research on the immune response to SARS-CoV-2. The samples were drawn from the first 160 participants of the ongoing ImmuneRACE study and from under 1,500 subjects provided by 6 global collaborators. A de-identified subject ID, COVID-19 status, age in years and sex were almost always included in the sample metadata. HLA class I and class II types, where available, came from metadata supplied by the sample provider rather than from assay-based typing. The investigation overall reported the following: How much clinical and demographic metadata was included differed by source and by participant, and the metadata was provided uncurated.

The immunoSEQ Assay, a bias-controlled multiplex PCR, was used to amplify TCRbeta CDR3 regions from genomic DNA. Regarding the original processing steps: Within the assay, amplification of reference gene primers was used to estimate how many nucleated cells each sample contained. Sequence reads were collapsed and filtered to measure the absolute abundance of every unique TCRbeta CDR3 rearrangement. For each sample, productive Simpson clonality was calculated as the square root of Simpson's diversity index across productive rearrangements. The table was pulled from immuneACCESS by TCRdb, which kept in-frame rearrangements only. Such tables lose some clones; where checked, under half of the loss comes from unresolved V genes, and the rest has no known cause. The DNA gave D and trimming, while V, J and clone size come from that table. The sample has over 150,000 clones on record, 84% of them singletons. Of the sample, 11% to 15% falls within the top ten clones.

On this clone itself: Its antigen remains undetermined. No base-level quality is on record; no much larger clone is a single base apart.

Each collaborating institution followed its own protocols to collect whole blood in K2EDTA tubes. For TCRbeta analysis, collaborators shipped samples in one of three forms: frozen whole blood, isolated PBMCs, or DNA extracted from either of those sample types. The sequence was obtained from a man aged 18-30 years with active or convalescent COVID-19. Material for sequencing was peripheral blood.

The CDR3 here reads CASRDRVYNEQFF. The sequence in DNA is TGTGCCAGTAGGGACAGGGTCTACAATGAGCAGTTCTTC. This chain joins TRBV19 to TRBJ2-1, with 8 junctional bases fitting TRBD1. The germline V and J ends show losses of 6 bases and 3 bases respectively, and no gene match explains 1 base of the junction. There are 13 amino acids in the CDR3, from cysteine to phenylalanine inclusive. Kept here is only the CDR3 DNA, which spans 39 bases and is read in frame from base 1. The germline V gene (reference sequence) specifies LNHDA as CDR1 and SQIVND as CDR2.